This entry concerns a single TCR beta chain. The entry originates in a study of control samples from healthy donors and cancer patients. Assay used: immunoSEQ multiplex PCR; TCRdb lists only in-frame clones, some missing. The table has roughly 190,000 clones, about 91% seen once; the top ten hold about 1.7%. CDR3 length equals 16 residues. V shed 1 base, J shed 1 base, and the junction held 4 bases outside the gene matches. Germline V gene sequence: CDR1 SGDLS, CDR2 YYNGEE. Input material: blood. The chain combines TRBV9 with TRBJ2-1; 8 bases agree with TRBD2. The source of this sequence is a man aged 25 to 40 in good health. The CDR3 sequence: CASSVSGGVSYNEQFF. CDR3 nucleotide sequence: TGTGCCAGCAGCGTATCCGGGGGGGTGTCCTACAATGAGCAGTTCTTC. Drawing the rest from reference TRBV9 and TRBJ2-1, the complete variable domain is DSGVTQTPKHLITATGQRVTLRCSPRSGDLSVYWYQQSLDQGLQFLIQYYNGEERAKGNILERFSAQQFPDLHSELNLSSLELGDSALYFCASSVSGGVSYNEQFFGPGTRLTVL.